The present TCR beta chain was sequenced within a study of T cells in localized non-small cell lung cancer. The CDR3 length is 15 residues. Germline CDR1 reads MNHGY; CDR2 reads SAAAGT. Trimming removed 5 bases from V and 1 base from J, with 11 bases in between. TCRdb keeps only in-frame clones here, not all; method: immunoSEQ multiplex PCR. The data hold 1,500 to 2,500 clones, with 20% observed a single time. This clone appeared a few times. Antigen: not known. Study-wide results and limits: In adjacent lung, a median about 50 of the top 100 tumor clones were found.

The rearrangement uses TRBV6-8 and TRBJ2-2, with D possibly matching TRBD1 (5 bases). The sequence derives from a man aged 35 to 69 with stage I lung adenocarcinoma. This specimen consisted of lung tumor tissue, obtained before any cancer treatment. CDR3 bases: TGTGCCAGCAGTGAGAATAGGGGGAACACCGGGGAGCTGTTTTTT. Residues: CASSENRGNTGELFF.